These T cell receptor beta chains were read from a single sample in a study of blood T cell repertoires in COVID-19. Using immunoSEQ multiplex PCR, the repertoire was profiled, and TCRdb retains in-frame clones only, with some absent. The table shows 140,000 or so clones, with roughly three quarters occurring only once. Specimen: peripheral blood. The source of these receptors is a woman aged 60-70 years with acute or convalescent COVID-19. Both conserved end residues are part of each CDR3. The D gene is left open where the match is weak. Clone size is given for some rows only: seen once, a few or many times, or a class if the clone is expanded.

J gene	clone size	D gene	V gene	CDR3 DNA	CDR3 protein
TRBJ2-6	-	TRBD2	TRBV5-4	TGTGCCAGCAGCTCCCAGACTAGCGGGATATCTGGGGCCAACGTCCTGACTTTC	CASSSQTSGISGANVLTF
TRBJ2-2	-	-	TRBV27	TGTGCCAGCAGTTTATCCGCGACGACTTTAAACACCGGGGAGCTGTTTTTT	CASSLSATTLNTGELFF
TRBJ1-4	-	TRBD1	TRBV5-1	TGCGCCAGCAGCCCACGGACAGGGTCAAGTGAAAAACTGTTTTTT	CASSPRTGSSEKLFF
TRBJ2-6	-	TRBD1	TRBV29-1	TGCAGCGCCCGGGACAGCATATCTGGGGCCAACGTCCTGACTTTC	CSARDSISGANVLTF
TRBJ2-7	few	TRBD2	TRBV9	TGTGCCAGCAGCGTAGAAGGGCGGGAGTGGGACGAGCAGTACTTC	CASSVEGREWDEQYF
TRBJ1-5	-	-	TRBV28	TGTGCCAGCAGCCCTCCTTCGGGTAACCATCAGCCCCAGCATTTT	CASSPPSGNHQPQHF
TRBJ1-1	-	-	TRBV27	TGTGCCAGCAGTCTTTGGCAGGGTTCGAACACTGAAGCTTTCTTT	CASSLWQGSNTEAFF
TRBJ2-4	-	TRBD1	TRBV6-7	TGTGCCAGCCCGGGACAGGGAGGAAACATTCAGTACTTC	CASPGQGGNIQYF
TRBJ1-1	-	-	TRBV5-4	TGTGCCAGCAGCCTTCTTAATCGAGGATCCACTGAAGCTTTCTTT	CASSLLNRGSTEAFF
TRBJ2-7	-	TRBD2	TRBV27	TGTGCCAGCAGTTCGATACGGACTAGCTACTACGAGCAGTACTTC	CASSSIRTSYYEQYF
TRBJ2-3	once	TRBD2	TRBV10-3	TGTGCCATCAGCCCCGGGGTAGCGGGGTTCACAGATACGCAGTATTTT	CAISPGVAGFTDTQYF
TRBJ1-2	-	-	TRBV27	TGTGCCAGCAGTGGAGGTGATGGCTACACCTTC	CASSGGDGYTF
TRBJ1-2	-	TRBD1	TRBV15	TGTGCCACCAGCAGGAGCACAGGGGGTTCGGGCTATGGCTACACCTTC	CATSRSTGGSGYGYTF
TRBJ2-7	-	TRBD2	TRBV27	TGTGCCAGCACCCGGACTAGCGGTGTCTCCTACGAGCAGTACTTC	CASTRTSGVSYEQYF
TRBJ2-1	-	TRBD2	TRBV9	TGTGCCAGCAGCGTAGCAGGACTAGCCTCCTACAATGAGCAGTTCTTC	CASSVAGLASYNEQFF
TRBJ1-6	-	-	TRBV11-3	TGTGCCAGCAGCTTAAAGAGAGATAATTCACCCCTCCACTTT	CASSLKRDNSPLHF
TRBJ1-1	-	TRBD1	TRBV7-8	TGTGCCAGCAGCTTAGGGTGGGACAGGGTCTTGAACACTGAAGCTTTCTTT	CASSLGWDRVLNTEAFF
TRBJ2-2	-	-	TRBV29-1	TGCAGCGTTGAAGGTCGAAGCGTCCGGGGAACCGGGGAGCTGTTTTTT	CSVEGRSVRGTGELFF
TRBJ2-5	-	-	TRBV11-2	TGTGCCAGCAGCTTGTCAGGGGACCAAGAGACCCAGTACTTC	CASSLSGDQETQYF
TRBJ1-5	-	TRBD1	TRBV28	TGTGCCAGCACCCTTTACCGACAGGGTAGCAATCAGCCCCAGCATTTT	CASTLYRQGSNQPQHF
TRBJ2-7	-	-	TRBV12-3/TRBV12-4	TGTGCCAGCAGTTTTGGCATCGGGAACGAGCAGTACTTC	CASSFGIGNEQYF
TRBJ2-1	-	TRBD2	TRBV7-8	TGTGCCAGCAGCTCATTCACTAGCGCGCCCTACAATGAGCAGTTCTTC	CASSSFTSAPYNEQFF
TRBJ1-5	many	-	TRBV27	TGTGCCAGCAGTCCCTTGACAGTGGGGCAGCCCCAGCATTTT	CASSPLTVGQPQHF
TRBJ2-5	-	-	TRBV9	TGTGCCAGCAGCGTAGGCCTTCTAGGTCCGGAGACCCAGTACTTC	CASSVGLLGPETQYF
TRBJ2-6	-	-	TRBV2	TGTGCCAGCAGTGCGCGGGATTTCTCTGGGGCCAACGTCCTGACTTTC	CASSARDFSGANVLTF
TRBJ1-2	-	TRBD1	TRBV19	TGTGCCAGTAGGACAGGGGGCTATGGCTACACCTTC	CASRTGGYGYTF
TRBJ2-7	once	-	TRBV20-1	TGCAGTGCTAGTGCTGGGCGGGGGCCCTACGAGCAGTACTTC	CSASAGRGPYEQYF
TRBJ2-1	-	-	TRBV5-1	TGCGCCAGCAGCACATCTCGACAAAGTGAGCAGTTCTTC	CASSTSRQSEQFF
TRBJ1-4	-	-	TRBV27	TGTGCCAGCAGTCCCGCGGGGGGCCCCCTCTTGGGGAAACTGTTTTTT	CASSPAGGPLLGKLFF
TRBJ1-4	-	-	TRBV4-2	TGTGCCAGCAGCCCCCGGCAGGGGAATGAAAAACTGTTTTTT	CASSPRQGNEKLFF
TRBJ2-1	-	-	TRBV7-6	TGTGCCAGCAGTAACAGGAGCTCCTACAATGAGCAGTTCTTC	CASSNRSSYNEQFF
TRBJ2-1	-	TRBD2	TRBV6-7	TGTGCCAGCATGGGACTAGCGGTCGAGAGCTCCTACAATGAGCAGTTCTTC	CASMGLAVESSYNEQFF
TRBJ2-7	few	TRBD2	TRBV28	TGTGCCAGCAGTTTATCTAGCGGCATCAGACTCCCCTACGAGCAGTACTTC	CASSLSSGIRLPYEQYF
TRBJ2-3	once	-	TRBV5-6	TGTGCCAGCAGCTTGGCCGGCACAGATACGCAGTATTTT	CASSLAGTDTQYF
TRBJ2-4	-	TRBD1	TRBV6-2/TRBV6-3	TGTGCCAGCAGCGCGGACAGGCCTTCCAAAAACATTCAGTACTTC	CASSADRPSKNIQYF
TRBJ2-2	-	TRBD2	TRBV6-5	TGTGCCATCCAAGGACTAGCGGGGAACACCGGGGAGCTGTTTTTT	CAIQGLAGNTGELFF